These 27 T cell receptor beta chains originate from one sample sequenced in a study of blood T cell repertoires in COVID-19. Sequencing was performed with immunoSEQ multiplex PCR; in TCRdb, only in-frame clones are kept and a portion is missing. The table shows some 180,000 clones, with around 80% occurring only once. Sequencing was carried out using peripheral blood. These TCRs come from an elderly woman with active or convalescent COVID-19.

The CDR3 DNA sequence: TGTGCCACCAGTCCAGCCGGGACAGGGACTGAAAAACTGTTTTTT. Its translation: CATSPAGTGTEKLFF. This sequence joins TRBV24-1 and TRBJ1-4, with 9 positions matching TRBD1. The ends lost 6 bases at V and 7 bases at J; junction bases unmatched: 8. Germline assignment: CDR1 KGHDR and CDR2 SFDVKD. CDR3 length: 15 residues.

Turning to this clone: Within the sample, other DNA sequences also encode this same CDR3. In nucleotides, the CDR3 is TGTGCCAGCAGTTACCTAAACAGGGGCGGAGGCTACACCTTC. Protein sequence: CASSYLNRGGGYTF. The V gene is TRBV6-5, the J gene TRBJ1-2; 7 nucleotides align to TRBD1. Germline lookup yields CDR1 MNHEY and CDR2 SVGAGI. The junction had 8 bases not matched to a gene; V was cut back by 2 bases and J by 8 bases. This CDR3 has 14 residues.

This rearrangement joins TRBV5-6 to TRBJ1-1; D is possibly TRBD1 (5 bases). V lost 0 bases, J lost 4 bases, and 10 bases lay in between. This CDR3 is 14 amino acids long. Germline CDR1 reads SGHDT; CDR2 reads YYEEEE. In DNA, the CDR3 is TGTGCCAGCAGCTTGGTTGGAAGGGGCACTGAAGCTTTCTTT. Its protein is CASSLVGRGTEAFF.

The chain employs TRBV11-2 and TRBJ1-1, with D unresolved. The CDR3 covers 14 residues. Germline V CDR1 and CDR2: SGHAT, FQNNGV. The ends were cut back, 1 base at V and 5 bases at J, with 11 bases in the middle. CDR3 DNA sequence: TGTGCCAGCAGCTTAGCGGACTGGTGGACTGAAGCTTTCTTT. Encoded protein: CASSLADWWTEAFF.

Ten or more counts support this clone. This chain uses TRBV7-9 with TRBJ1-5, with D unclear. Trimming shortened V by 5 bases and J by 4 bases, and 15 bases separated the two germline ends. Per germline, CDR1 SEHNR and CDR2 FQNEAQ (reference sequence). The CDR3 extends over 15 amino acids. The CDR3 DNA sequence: TGTGCCAGCAGCCCCTCACATAGCTTAAATCAGCCCCAGCATTTT. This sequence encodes CASSPSHSLNQPQHF.

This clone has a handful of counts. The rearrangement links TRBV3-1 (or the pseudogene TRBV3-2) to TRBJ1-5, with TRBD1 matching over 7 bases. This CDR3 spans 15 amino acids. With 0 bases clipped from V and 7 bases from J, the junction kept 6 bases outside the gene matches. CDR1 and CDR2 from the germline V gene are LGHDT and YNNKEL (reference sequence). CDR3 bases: TGTGCCAGCAGCCAAGATTTAGGGGGCAGGCAGCCCCAGCATTTT. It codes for CASSQDLGGRQPQHF.

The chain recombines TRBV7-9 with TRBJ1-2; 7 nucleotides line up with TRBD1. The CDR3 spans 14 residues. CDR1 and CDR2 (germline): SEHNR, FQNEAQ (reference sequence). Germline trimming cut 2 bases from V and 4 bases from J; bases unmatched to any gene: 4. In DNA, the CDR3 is TGTGCCAGCAGCTTACCGGACAGGATCTATGGCTACACCTTC. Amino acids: CASSLPDRIYGYTF.

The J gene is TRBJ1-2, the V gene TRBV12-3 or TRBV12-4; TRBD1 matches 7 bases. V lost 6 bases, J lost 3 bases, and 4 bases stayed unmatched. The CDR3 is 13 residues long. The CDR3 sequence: CASSPDRDYGYTF. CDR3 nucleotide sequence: TGTGCCAGCAGCCCCGACAGGGACTATGGCTACACCTTC.

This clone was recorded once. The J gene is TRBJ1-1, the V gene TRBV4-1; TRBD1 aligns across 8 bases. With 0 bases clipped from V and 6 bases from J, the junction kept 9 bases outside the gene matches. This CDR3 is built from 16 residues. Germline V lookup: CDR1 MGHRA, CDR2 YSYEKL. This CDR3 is CASSQDVTGVAAEAFF. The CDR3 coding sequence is TGCGCCAGCAGCCAAGATGTGACAGGGGTCGCGGCTGAAGCTTTCTTT.

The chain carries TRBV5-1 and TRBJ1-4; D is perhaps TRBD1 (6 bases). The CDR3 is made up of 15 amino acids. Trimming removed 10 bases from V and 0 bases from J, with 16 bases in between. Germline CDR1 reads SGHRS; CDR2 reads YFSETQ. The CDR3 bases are TGCGCCTCTCACAGGGCCCCTGCAACTAATGAAAAACTGTTTTTT. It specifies CASHRAPATNEKLFF.

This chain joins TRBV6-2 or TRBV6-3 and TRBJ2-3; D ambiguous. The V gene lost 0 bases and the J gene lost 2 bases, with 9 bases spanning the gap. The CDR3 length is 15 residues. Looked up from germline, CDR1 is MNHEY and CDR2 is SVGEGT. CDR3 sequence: CASSYSKADTDTQYF. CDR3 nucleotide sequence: TGTGCCAGCAGTTACTCGAAGGCGGACACAGATACGCAGTATTTT.

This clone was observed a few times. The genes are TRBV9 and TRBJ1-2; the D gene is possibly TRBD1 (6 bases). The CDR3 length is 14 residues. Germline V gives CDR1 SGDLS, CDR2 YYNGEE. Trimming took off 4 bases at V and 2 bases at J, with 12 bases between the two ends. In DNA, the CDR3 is TGTGCCAGCAGCCGGGACACCAGAAACTATGGCTACACCTTC. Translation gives CASSRDTRNYGYTF.

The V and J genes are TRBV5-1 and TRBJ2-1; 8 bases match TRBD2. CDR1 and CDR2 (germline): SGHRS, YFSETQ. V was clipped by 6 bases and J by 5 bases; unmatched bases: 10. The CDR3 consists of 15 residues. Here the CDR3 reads CASTPGGALDNEQFF. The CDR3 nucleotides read TGCGCCAGCACCCCCGGGGGGGCCTTAGACAATGAGCAGTTCTTC.

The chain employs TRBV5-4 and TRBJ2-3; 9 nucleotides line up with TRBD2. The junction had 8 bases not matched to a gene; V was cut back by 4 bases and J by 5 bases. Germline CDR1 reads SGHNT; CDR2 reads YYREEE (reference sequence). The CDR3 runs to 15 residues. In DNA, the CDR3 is TGTGCCAGCAGCCGTAGCGGGGGAGGAGGAGATACGCAGTATTTT. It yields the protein CASSRSGGGGDTQYF.

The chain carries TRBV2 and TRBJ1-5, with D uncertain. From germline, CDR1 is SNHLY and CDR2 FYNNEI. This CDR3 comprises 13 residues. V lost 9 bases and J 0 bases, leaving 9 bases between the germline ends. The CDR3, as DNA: TGTGCCAGTAAACGAGATAGCAATCAGCCCCAGCATTTT. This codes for CASKRDSNQPQHF.

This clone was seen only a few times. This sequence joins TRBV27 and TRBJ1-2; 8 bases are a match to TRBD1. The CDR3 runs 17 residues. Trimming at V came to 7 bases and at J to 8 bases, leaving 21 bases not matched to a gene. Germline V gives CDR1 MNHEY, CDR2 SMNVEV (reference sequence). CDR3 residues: CASTARVGRQGMVGYTF. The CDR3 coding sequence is TGTGCCAGCACCGCCCGGGTGGGGCGACAGGGGATGGTAGGCTACACCTTC.

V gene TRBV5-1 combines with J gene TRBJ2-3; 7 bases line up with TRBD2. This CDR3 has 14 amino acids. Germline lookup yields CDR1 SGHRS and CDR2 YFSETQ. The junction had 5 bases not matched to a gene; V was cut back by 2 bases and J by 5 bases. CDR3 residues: CASSFGEGRDTQYF. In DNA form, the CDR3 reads TGCGCCAGCAGCTTTGGGGAGGGAAGAGATACGCAGTATTTT.

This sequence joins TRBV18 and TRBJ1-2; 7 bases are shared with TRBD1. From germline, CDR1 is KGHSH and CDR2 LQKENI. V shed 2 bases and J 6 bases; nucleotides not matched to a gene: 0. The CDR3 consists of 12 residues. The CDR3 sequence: CASSPDRDGYTF. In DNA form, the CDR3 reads TGTGCCAGCTCACCAGACAGGGATGGCTACACCTTC.

The CDR3 is CASSQGHLTEGTEAFF. The CDR3 region has the DNA TGTGCCAGCAGTCAGGGACATCTCACTGAGGGGACTGAAGCTTTCTTT. This chain uses TRBV6-2 or TRBV6-3 with TRBJ1-1; perhaps TRBD1 as D (6 bases). The ends were cut back, 5 bases at V and 5 bases at J, with 21 bases in the middle. Looked up from germline, CDR1 is MNHEY and CDR2 is SVGEGT. The CDR3 loop spans 16 amino acids.

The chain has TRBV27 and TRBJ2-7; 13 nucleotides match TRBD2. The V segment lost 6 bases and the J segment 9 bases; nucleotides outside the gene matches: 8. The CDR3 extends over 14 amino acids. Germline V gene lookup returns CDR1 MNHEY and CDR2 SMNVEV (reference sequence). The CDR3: CASSQGGTSGVQYF. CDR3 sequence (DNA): TGTGCCAGCAGCCAGGGAGGGACTAGCGGGGTGCAGTACTTC.

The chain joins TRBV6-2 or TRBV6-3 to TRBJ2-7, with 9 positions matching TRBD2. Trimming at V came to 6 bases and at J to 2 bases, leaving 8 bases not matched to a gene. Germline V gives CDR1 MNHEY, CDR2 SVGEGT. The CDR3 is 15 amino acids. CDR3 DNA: TGTGCCAGCAGCGCGCAGGCGGGGGGGCCCTACGAGCAGTACTTC. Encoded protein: CASSAQAGGPYEQYF.

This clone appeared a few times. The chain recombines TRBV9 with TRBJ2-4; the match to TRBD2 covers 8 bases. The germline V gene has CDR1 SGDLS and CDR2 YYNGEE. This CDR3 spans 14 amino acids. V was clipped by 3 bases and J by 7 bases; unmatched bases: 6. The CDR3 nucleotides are TGTGCCAGCAGCGCGTCCGGGACTAGTAACATTCAGTACTTC. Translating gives CASSASGTSNIQYF.

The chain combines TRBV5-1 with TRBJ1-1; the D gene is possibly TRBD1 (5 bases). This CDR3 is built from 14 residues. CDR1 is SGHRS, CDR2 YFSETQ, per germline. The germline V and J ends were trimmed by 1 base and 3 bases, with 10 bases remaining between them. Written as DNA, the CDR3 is TGCGCCAGCAGCTTGTTCGGGGGGGACACTGAAGCTTTCTTT. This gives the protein CASSLFGGDTEAFF.

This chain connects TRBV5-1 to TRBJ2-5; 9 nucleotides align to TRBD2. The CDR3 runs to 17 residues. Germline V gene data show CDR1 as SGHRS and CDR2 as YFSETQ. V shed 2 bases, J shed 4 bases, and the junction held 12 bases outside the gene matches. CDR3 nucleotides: TGCGCCAGCAGCTTCGTGGCGGGGGGGCTTTTGGGAGAGACCCAGTACTTC. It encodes CASSFVAGGLLGETQYF. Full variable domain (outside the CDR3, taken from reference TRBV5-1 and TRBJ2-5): KAGVTQTPRYLIKTRGQQVTLSCSPISGHRSVSWYQQTPGQGLQFLFEYFSETQRNKGNFPGRFSGRQFSNSRSEMNVSTLELGDSALYLCASSFVAGGLLGETQYFGPGTRLLVL.

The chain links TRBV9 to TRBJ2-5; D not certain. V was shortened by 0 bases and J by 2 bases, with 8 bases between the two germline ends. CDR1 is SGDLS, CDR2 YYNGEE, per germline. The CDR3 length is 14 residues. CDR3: CASSVGQEQETQYF. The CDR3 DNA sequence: TGTGCCAGCAGCGTAGGGCAGGAACAAGAGACCCAGTACTTC.

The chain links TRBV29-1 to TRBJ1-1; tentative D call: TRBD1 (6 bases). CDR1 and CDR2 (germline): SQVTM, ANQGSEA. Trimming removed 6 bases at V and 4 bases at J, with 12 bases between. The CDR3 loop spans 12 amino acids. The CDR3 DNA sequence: TGCAGCGTAGACCAGGGGCGCACTGAAGCTTTCTTT. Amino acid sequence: CSVDQGRTEAFF.

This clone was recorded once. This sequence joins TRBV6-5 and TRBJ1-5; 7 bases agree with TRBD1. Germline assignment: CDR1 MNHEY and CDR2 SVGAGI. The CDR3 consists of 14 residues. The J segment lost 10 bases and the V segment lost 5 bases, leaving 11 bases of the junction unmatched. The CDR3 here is CASSMTGTGSPQHF. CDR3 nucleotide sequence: TGTGCCAGCAGTATGACAGGGACGGGAAGTCCCCAGCATTTT.